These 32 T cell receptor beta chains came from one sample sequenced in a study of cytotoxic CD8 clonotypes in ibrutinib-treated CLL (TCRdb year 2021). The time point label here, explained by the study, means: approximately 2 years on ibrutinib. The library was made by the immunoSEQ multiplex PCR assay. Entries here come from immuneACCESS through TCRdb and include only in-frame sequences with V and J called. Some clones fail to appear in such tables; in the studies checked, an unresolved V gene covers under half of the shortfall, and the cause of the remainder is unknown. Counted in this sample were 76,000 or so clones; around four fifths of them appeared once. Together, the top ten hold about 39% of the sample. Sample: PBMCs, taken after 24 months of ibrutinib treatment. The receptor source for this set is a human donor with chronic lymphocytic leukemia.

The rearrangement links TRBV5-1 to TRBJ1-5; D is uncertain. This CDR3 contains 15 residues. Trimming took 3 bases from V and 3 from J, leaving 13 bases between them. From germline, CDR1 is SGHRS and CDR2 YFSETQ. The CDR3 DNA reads TGCGCCAGCAGCTCTCCCGGGTTGCACAATCAGCCCCAGCATTTT. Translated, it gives CASSSPGLHNQPQHF.

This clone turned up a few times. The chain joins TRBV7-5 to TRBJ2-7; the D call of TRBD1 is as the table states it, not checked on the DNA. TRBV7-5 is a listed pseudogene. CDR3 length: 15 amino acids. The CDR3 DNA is TGTGTCAGAAGCTTTACAGGGCCCGTTTCCTACGAGCAGTACTTC. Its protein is CVRSFTGPVSYEQYF.

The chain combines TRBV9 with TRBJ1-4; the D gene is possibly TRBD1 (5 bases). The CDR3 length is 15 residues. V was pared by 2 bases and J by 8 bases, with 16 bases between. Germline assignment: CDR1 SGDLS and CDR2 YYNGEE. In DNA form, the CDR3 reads TGTGCCAGCAGCGTGTCCGGGGCCCGGGGGGAAAAACTGTTTTTT. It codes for CASSVSGARGEKLFF.

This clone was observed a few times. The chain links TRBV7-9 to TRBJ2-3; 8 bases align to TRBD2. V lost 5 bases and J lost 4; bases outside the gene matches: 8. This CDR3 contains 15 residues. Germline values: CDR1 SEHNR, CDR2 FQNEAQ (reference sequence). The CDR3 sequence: CASSHGGLVADTQYF. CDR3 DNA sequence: TGTGCCAGCAGCCACGGGGGACTAGTAGCAGATACGCAGTATTTT. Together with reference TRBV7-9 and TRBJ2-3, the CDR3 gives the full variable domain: DTGVSQNPRHKITKRGQNVTFRCDPISEHNRLYWYRQTLGQGPEFLTYFQNEAQLEKSRLLSDRFSAERPKGSFSTLEIQRTEQGDSAMYLCASSHGGLVADTQYFGPGTRLTVL.

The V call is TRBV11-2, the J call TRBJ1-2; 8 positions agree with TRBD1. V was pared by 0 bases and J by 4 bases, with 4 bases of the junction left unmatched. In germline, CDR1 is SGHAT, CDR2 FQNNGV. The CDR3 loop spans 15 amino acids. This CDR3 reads CASSLDWTGIYGYTF. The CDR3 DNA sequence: TGTGCCAGCAGCTTAGACTGGACAGGGATCTATGGCTACACCTTC.

The CDR3 spells CASSQNIQGEQFF. In DNA, the CDR3 is TGTGCCAGCAGTCAAAATATCCAGGGTGAGCAGTTCTTC. V usage is TRBV6-4 and J usage is TRBJ2-1; D possibly corresponds to TRBD1 (5 bases). V shed 5 bases and J shed 9 bases, with 14 bases lying between them. The CDR3 is made up of 13 amino acids. Germline loops: CDR1 MRHNA, CDR2 SNTAGT.

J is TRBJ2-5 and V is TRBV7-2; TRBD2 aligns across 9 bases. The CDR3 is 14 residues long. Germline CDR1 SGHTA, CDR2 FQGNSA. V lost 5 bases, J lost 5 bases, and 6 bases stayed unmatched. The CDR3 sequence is CASSIQAGGETQYF. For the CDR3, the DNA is TGTGCCAGCAGCATCCAAGCGGGAGGTGAGACCCAGTACTTC.

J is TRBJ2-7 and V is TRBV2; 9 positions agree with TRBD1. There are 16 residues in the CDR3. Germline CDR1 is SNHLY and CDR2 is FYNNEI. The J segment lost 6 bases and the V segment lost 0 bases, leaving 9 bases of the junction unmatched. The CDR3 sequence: CASSEAWDREVFEQYF. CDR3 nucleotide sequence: TGTGCCAGCAGTGAAGCTTGGGACAGGGAGGTCTTCGAGCAGTACTTC. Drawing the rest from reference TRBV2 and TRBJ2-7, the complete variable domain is EPEVTQTPSHQVTQMGQEVILRCVPISNHLYFYWYRQILGQKVEFLVSFYNNEISEKSEIFDDQFSVERPDGSNFTLKIRSTKLEDSAMYFCASSEAWDREVFEQYFGPGTRLTVT.

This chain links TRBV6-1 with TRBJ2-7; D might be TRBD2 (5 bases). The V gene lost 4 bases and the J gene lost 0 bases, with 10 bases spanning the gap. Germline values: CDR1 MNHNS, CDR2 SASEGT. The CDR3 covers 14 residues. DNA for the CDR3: TGTGCCAGCAGTGGCCTAGCCCACTCCTACGAGCAGTACTTC. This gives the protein CASSGLAHSYEQYF.

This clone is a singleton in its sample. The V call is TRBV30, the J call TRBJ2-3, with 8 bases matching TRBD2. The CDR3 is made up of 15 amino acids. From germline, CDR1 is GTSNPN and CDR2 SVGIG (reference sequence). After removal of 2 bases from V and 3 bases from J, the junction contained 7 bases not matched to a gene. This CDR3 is CAWSPSGSTTDTQYF. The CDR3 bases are TGTGCCTGGAGTCCAAGCGGGAGTACAACAGATACGCAGTATTTT.

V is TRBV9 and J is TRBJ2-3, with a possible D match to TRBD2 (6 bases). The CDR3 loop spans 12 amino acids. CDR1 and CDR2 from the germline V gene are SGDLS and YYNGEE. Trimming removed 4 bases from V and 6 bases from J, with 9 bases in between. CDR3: CASSIRGDTQYF. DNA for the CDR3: TGTGCCAGCAGCATCCGGGGGGATACGCAGTATTTT.

The CDR3 sequence: CSARSVWVQYF. CDR3 bases: TGCAGTGCTAGATCTGTCTGGGTGCAGTACTTC. V and J are TRBV20-1 and TRBJ2-7; D is unresolved. CDR3 size: 11 residues. V was pared by 2 bases and J by 9 bases, with 11 bases between. CDR1 and CDR2 from the germline V gene are DFQATT and SNEGSKA (reference sequence).

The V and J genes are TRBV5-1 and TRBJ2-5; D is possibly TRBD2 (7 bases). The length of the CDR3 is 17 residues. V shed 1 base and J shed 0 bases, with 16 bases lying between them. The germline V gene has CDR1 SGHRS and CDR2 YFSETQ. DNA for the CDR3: TGCGCCAGCAGCTTGAGGGGGGACTACTATAACCAAGAGACCCAGTACTTC. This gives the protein CASSLRGDYYNQETQYF.

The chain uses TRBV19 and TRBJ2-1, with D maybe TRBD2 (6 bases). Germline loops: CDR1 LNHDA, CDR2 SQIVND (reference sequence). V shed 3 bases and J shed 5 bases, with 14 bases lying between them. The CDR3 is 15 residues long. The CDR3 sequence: CASSIGSGRNNEQFF. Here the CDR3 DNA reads TGTGCCAGTAGTATCGGGAGTGGACGGAACAATGAGCAGTTCTTC.

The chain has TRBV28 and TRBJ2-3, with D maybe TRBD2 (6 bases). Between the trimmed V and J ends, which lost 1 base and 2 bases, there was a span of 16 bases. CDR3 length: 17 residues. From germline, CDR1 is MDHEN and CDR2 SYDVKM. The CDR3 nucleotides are TGTGCCAGCAGTTTATACCCCAGGGAGGTATTCACAGATACGCAGTATTTT. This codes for CASSLYPREVFTDTQYF.

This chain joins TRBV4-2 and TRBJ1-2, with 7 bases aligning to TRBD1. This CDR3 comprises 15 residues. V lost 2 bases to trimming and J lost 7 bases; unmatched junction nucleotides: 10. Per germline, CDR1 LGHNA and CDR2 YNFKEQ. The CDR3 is CASSQPTQGVFGYTF. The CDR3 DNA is TGTGCCAGCAGCCAACCTACTCAGGGGGTCTTTGGCTACACCTTC.

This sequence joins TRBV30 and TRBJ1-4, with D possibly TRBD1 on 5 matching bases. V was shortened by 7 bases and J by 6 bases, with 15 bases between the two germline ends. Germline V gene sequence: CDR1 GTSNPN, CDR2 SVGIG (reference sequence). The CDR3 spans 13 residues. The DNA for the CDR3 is TGTGCCTCGGGGGGGACTCGGGATGAAAAACTGTTTTTT. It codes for CASGGTRDEKLFF.

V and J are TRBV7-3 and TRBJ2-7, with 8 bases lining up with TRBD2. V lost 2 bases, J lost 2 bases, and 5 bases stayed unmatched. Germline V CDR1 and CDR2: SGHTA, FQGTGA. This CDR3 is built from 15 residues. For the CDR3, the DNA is TGTGCCAGCAGCTTAGACGGGAGGGGTACCTACGAGCAGTACTTC. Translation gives CASSLDGRGTYEQYF.

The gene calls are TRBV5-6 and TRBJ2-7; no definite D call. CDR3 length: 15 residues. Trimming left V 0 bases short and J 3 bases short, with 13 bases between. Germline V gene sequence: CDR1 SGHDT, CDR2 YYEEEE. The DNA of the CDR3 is TGTGCCAGCAGCTTGGGGCCCAGCGCCGACTACGAGCAGTACTTC. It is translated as CASSLGPSADYEQYF. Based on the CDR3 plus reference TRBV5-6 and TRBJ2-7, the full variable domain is DAGVTQSPTHLIKTRGQQVTLRCSPKSGHDTVSWYQQALGQGPQFIFQYYEEEERQRGNFPDRFSGHQFPNYSSELNVNALLLGDSALYLCASSLGPSADYEQYFGPGTRLTVT.

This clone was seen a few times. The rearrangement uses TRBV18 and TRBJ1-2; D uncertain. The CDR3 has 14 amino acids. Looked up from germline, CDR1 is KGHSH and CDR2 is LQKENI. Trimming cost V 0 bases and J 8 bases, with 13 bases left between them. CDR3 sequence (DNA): TGTGCCAGCTCACCACCGATACGGGTGGGAGGCTACACCTTC. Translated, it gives CASSPPIRVGGYTF.

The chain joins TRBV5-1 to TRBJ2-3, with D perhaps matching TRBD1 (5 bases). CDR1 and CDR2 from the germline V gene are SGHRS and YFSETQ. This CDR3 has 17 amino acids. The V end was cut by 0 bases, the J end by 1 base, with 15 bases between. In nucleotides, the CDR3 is TGCGCCAGCAGCTTGGAGGGGTCAGCAAGGGGCACAGATACGCAGTATTTT. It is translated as CASSLEGSARGTDTQYF. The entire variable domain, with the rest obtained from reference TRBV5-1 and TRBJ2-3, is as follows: KAGVTQTPRYLIKTRGQQVTLSCSPISGHRSVSWYQQTPGQGLQFLFEYFSETQRNKGNFPGRFSGRQFSNSRSEMNVSTLELGDSALYLCASSLEGSARGTDTQYFGPGTRLTVL.

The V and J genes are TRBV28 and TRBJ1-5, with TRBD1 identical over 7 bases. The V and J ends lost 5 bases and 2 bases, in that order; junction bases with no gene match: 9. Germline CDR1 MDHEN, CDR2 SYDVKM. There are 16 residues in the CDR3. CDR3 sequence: CASSPRQGRGNQPQHF. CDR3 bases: TGTGCCAGCAGTCCCCGACAGGGAAGGGGCAATCAGCCCCAGCATTTT. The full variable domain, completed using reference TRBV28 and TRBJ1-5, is DVKVTQSSRYLVKRTGEKVFLECVQDMDHENMFWYRQDPGLGLRLIYFSYDVKMKEKGDIPEGYSVSREKKERFSLILESASTNQTSMYLCASSPRQGRGNQPQHFGDGTRLSIL.

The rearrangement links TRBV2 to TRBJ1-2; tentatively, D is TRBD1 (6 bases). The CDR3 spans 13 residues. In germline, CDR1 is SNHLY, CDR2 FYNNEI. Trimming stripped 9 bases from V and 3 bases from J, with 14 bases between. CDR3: CASTRGRDYGYTF. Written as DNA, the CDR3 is TGTGCCAGTACGAGGGGGAGGGACTATGGCTACACCTTC.

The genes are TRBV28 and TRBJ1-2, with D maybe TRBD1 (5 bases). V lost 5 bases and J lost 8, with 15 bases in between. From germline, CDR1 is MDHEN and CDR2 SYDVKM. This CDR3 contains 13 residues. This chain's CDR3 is CASSTTGVGGYTF. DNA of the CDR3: TGTGCCAGCAGTACAACAGGTGTGGGAGGCTACACCTTC.

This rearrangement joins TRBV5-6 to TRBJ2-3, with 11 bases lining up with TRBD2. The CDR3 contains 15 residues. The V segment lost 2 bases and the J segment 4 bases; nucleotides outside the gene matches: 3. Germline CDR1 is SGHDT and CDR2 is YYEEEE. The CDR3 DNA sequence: TGTGCCAGCAGCTTTAGCGGGAGGGAAGCAGATACGCAGTATTTT. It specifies CASSFSGREADTQYF.

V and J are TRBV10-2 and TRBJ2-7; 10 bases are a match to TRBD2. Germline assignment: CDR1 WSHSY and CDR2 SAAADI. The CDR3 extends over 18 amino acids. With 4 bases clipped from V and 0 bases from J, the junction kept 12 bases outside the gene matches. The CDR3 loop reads CASSAVASGSLFSYEQYF. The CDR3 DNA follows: TGCGCCAGCAGTGCTGTGGCTAGCGGGAGCCTCTTCTCCTACGAGCAGTACTTC.

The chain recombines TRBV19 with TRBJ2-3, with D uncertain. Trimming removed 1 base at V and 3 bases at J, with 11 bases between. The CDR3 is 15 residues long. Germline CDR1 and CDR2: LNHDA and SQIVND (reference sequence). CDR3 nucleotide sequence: TGTGCCAGTAGTATAGGGGCCAGAAGTACAGATACGCAGTATTTT. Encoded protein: CASSIGARSTDTQYF.

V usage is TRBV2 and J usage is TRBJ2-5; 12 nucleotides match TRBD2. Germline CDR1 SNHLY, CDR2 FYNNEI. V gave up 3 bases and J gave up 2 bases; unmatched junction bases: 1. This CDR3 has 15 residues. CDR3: CASSDTSGRQETQYF. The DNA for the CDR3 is TGTGCCAGCAGTGATACTAGCGGGAGGCAAGAGACCCAGTACTTC.

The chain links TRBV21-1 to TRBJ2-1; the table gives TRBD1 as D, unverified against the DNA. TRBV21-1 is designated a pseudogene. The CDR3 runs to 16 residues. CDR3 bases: TGTGCCAGCTGCTCTAAGAGGGGGCCTGGTGCAAATGAGCAGTTCTTC. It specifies CASCSKRGPGANEQFF.

CDR3 sequence reads: CASSGTNYEQYF. The CDR3 DNA reads as TGTGCCAGCAGCGGGACTAACTACGAGCAGTACTTC. The V gene is TRBV2, the J gene TRBJ2-7, with 7 bases aligning to TRBD2. With 6 bases clipped from V and 3 bases from J, the junction kept 2 bases outside the gene matches. CDR3 length equals 12 residues. Germline CDR1 SNHLY, CDR2 FYNNEI.

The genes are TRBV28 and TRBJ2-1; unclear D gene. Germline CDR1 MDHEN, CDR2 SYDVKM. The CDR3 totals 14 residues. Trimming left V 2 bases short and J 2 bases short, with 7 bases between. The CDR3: CASSLVVAYNEQFF. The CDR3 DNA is TGTGCCAGCAGTTTAGTGGTAGCCTACAATGAGCAGTTCTTC.

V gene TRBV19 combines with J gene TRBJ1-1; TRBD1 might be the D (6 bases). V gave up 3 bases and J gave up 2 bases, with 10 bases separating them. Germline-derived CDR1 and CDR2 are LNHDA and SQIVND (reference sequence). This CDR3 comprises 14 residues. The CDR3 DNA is TGTGCCAGTAGTATGCGGACAGCAAACACTGAAGCTTTCTTT. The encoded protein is CASSMRTANTEAFF.